The 2 T cell receptor beta chains in this list originate from one sample, sequenced in a study of early T cells in non-severe SARS-CoV-2 infection. TCRdb called the 5' RACE reads again in MiXCR, with one record for every CDR3 protein. Of 55,000 or so distinct CDR3 sequences listed, under 15% were seen once; the top ten hold 1.1% to 1.5%. Sample: whole blood. These receptors came from an adult who was a healthcare worker with PCR-confirmed SARS-CoV-2 infection or an uninfected control (not recorded which).

The chain couples TRBV2 to TRBJ2-3; unclear D gene. This CDR3 has 15 amino acids. Germline CDR1 SNHLY, CDR2 FYNNEI. Trimming cost V 6 bases and J 0 bases, with 13 bases left between them. In nucleotides, the CDR3 is TGTGCCAGCAGAGACCAGACCTCTAGCACAGATACGCAGTATTTT. Its translation is CASRDQTSSTDTQYF.

This clonotype has a count of ten or more. The CDR3: CSVETLGRGPNYGYTF. The CDR3 DNA sequence: TGCAGCGTTGAGACACTGGGGCGGGGCCCTAACTATGGCTACACCTTC. The rearrangement uses TRBV29-1 and TRBJ1-2; possibly TRBD1 for D (5 bases). Per germline, CDR1 SQVTM and CDR2 ANQGSEA. Trimming took 3 bases from V and 0 from J, leaving 17 bases between them. The CDR3 totals 16 residues.